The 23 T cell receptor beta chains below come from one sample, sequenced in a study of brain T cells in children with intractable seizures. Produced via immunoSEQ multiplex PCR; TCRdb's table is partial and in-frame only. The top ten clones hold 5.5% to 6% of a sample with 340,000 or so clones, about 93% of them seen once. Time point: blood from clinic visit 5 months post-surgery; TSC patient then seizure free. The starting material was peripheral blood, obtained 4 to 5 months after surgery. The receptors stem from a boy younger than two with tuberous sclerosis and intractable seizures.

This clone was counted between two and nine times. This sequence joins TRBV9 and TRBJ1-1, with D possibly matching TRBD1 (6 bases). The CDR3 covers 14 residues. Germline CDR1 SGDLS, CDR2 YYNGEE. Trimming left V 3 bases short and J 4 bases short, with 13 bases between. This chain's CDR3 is CASSGGGAGTEAFF. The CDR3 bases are TGTGCCAGCAGCGGGGGGGGCGCTGGCACTGAAGCTTTCTTT.

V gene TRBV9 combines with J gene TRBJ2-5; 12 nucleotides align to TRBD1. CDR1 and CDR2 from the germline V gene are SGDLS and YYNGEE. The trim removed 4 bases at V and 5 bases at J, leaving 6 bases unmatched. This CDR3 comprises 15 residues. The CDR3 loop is CASSPGQGAGETQYF. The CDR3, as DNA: TGTGCCAGCAGCCCGGGACAGGGGGCAGGGGAGACCCAGTACTTC.

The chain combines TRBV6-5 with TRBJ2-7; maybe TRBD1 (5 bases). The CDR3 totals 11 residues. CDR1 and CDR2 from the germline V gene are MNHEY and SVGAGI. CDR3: CAMGQGYEQYF. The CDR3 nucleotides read TGTGCTATGGGGCAGGGCTACGAGCAGTACTTC.

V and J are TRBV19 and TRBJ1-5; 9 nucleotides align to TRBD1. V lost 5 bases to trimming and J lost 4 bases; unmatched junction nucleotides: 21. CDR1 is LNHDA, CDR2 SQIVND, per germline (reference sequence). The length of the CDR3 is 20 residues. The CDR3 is CASSPGFWGTGFFWNQPQHF. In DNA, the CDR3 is TGTGCCAGTAGTCCTGGTTTTTGGGGGACAGGGTTTTTTTGGAATCAGCCCCAGCATTTT. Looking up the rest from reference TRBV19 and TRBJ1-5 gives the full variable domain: DGGITQSPKYLFRKEGQNVTLSCEQNLNHDAMYWYRQDPGQGLRLIYYSQIVNDFQKGDIAEGYSVSREKKESFPLTVTSAQKNPTAFYLCASSPGFWGTGFFWNQPQHFGDGTRLSIL.

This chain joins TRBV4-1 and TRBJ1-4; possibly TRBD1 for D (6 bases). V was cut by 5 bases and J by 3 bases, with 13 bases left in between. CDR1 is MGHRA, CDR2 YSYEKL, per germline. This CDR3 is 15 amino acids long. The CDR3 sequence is CASSSIQGANEKLFF. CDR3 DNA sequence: TGCGCCAGCAGCTCGATACAGGGCGCTAATGAAAAACTGTTTTTT.

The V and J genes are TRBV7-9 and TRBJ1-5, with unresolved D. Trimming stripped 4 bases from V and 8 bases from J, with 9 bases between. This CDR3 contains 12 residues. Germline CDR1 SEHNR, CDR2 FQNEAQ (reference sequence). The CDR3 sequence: CASSYQLEPQHF. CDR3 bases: TGTGCCAGCAGCTATCAACTGGAGCCCCAGCATTTT.

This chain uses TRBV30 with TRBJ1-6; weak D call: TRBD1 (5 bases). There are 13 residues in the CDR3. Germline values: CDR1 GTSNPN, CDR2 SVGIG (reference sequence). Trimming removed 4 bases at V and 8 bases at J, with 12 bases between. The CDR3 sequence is CAWTAGWDSPLHF. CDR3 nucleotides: TGTGCCTGGACGGCAGGGTGGGATTCACCCCTCCACTTT.

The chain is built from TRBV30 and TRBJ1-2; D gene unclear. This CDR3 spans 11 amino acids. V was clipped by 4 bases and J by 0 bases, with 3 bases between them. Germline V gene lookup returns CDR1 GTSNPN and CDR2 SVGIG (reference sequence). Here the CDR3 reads CAWTSNYGYTF. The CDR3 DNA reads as TGTGCCTGGACTTCTAACTATGGCTACACCTTC.

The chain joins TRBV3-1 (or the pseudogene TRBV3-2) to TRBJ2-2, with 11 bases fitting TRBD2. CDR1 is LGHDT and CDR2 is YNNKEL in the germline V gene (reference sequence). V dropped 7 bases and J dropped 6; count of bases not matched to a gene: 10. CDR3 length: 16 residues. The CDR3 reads CASTITSGRVAGELFF. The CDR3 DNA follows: TGTGCCAGCACCATAACTAGCGGGAGAGTCGCCGGGGAGCTGTTTTTT.

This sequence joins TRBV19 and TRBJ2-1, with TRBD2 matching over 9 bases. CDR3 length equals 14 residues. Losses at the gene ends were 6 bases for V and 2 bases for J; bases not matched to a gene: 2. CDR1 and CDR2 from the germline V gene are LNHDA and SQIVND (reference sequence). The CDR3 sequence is CASSERGAYNEQFF. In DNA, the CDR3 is TGTGCCAGTAGCGAGCGGGGGGCCTACAATGAGCAGTTCTTC.

The CDR3 DNA follows: TGTGCCAGCAAAGGGGAATTAGTCAATGGCTACACCTTC. Encoded protein: CASKGELVNGYTF. The chain is built from TRBV5-6 and TRBJ1-2; D is possibly TRBD1 (5 bases). Between the trimmed V and J ends, which lost 6 bases and 6 bases, there was a span of 15 bases. The V gene's germline CDR1 is SGHDT and CDR2 YYEEEE. CDR3 length equals 13 residues. The full variable domain, rest sourced from reference TRBV5-6 and TRBJ1-2, is DAGVTQSPTHLIKTRGQQVTLRCSPKSGHDTVSWYQQALGQGPQFIFQYYEEEERQRGNFPDRFSGHQFPNYSSELNVNALLLGDSALYLCASKGELVNGYTFGSGTRLTVV.

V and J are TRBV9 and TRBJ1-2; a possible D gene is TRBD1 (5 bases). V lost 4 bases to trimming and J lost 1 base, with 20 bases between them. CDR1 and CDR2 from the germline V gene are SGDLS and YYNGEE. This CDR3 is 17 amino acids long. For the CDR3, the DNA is TGTGCCAGCAGCCCTGGGGACGCCTCAAACTTTAACTATGGCTACACCTTC. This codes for CASSPGDASNFNYGYTF.

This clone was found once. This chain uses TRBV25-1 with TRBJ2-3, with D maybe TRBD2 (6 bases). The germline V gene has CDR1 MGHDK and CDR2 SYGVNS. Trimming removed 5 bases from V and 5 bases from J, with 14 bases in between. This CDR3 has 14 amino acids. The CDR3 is CASSLGGSKDTQYF. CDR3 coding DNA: TGTGCCAGCAGTCTAGGAGGGAGTAAAGATACGCAGTATTTT.

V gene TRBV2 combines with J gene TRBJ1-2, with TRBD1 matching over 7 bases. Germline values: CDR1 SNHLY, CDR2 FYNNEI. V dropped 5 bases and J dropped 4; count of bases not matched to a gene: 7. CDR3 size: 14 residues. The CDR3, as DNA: TGTGCCAGCAGTTCTCGACAGGGATCCTATGGCTACACCTTC. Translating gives CASSSRQGSYGYTF.

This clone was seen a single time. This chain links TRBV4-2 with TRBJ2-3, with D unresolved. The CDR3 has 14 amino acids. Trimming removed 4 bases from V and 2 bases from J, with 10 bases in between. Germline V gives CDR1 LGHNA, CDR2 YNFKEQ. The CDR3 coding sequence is TGTGCCAGCAGCCCCCAGGAAACCACAGATACGCAGTATTTT. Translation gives CASSPQETTDTQYF.

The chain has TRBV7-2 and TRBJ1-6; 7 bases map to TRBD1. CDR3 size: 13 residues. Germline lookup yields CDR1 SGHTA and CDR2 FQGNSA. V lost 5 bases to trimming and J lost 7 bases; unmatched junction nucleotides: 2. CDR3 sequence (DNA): TGTGCCAGCAGCCGGGACAGAAATTCACCCCTCCACTTT. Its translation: CASSRDRNSPLHF.

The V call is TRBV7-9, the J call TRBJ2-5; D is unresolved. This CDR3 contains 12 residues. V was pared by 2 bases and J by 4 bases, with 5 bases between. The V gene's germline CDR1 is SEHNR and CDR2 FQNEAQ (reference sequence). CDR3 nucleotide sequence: TGTGCCAGCAGCTTATACATAGAGACCCAGTACTTC. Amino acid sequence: CASSLYIETQYF.

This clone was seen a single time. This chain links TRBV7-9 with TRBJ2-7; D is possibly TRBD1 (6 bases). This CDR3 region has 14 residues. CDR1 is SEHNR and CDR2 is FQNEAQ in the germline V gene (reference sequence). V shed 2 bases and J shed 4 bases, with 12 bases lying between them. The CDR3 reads CASSLFSGEYEQYF. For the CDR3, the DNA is TGTGCCAGCAGCTTATTTTCAGGGGAGTACGAGCAGTACTTC.

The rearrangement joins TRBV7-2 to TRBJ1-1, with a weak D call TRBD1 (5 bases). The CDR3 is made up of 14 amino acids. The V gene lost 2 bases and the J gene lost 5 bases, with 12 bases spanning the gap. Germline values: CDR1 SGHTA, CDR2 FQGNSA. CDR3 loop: CASSLFGGVTEAFF. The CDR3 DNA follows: TGTGCCAGCAGCTTATTTGGGGGTGTAACTGAAGCTTTCTTT.

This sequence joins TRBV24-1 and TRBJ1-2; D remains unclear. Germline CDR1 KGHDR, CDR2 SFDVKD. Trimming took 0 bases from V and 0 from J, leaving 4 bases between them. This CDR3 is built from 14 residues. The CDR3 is CATSDLQANYGYTF. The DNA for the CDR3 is TGTGCCACCAGTGATTTGCAAGCTAACTATGGCTACACCTTC.

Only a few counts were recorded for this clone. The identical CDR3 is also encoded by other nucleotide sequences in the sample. The CDR3 reads CASSLQGAYGYTF. The CDR3, as DNA: TGTGCCAGCAGCCTACAGGGAGCCTATGGCTACACCTTC. The chain employs TRBV12-3 or TRBV12-4 and TRBJ1-2, with D maybe TRBD1 (6 bases). The V gene lost 6 bases and the J gene lost 4 bases, with 12 bases spanning the gap. This CDR3 spans 13 amino acids.

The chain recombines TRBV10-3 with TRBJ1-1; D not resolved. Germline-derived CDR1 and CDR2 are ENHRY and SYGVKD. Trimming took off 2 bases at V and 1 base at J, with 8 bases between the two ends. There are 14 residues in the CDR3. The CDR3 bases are TGTGCCATCAGTGAGGACCGACAGAACACTGAAGCTTTCTTT. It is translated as CAISEDRQNTEAFF.

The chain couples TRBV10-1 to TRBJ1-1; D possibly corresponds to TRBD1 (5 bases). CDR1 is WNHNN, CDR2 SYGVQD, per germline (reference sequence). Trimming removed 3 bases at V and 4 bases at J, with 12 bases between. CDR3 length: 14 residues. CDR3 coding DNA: TGCGCCAGCAGTGACGGGACTGAGGGCACTGAAGCTTTCTTT. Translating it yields CASSDGTEGTEAFF.